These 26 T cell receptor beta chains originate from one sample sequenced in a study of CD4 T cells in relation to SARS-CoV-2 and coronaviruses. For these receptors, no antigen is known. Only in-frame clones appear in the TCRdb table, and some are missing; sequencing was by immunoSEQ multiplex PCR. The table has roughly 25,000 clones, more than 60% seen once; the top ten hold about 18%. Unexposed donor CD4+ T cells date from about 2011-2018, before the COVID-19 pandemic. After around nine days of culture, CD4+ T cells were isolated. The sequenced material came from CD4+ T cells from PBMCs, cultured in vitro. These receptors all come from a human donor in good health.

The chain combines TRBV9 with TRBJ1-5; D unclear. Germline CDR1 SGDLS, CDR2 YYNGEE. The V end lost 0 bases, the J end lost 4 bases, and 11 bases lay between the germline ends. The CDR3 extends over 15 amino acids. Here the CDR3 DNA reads TGTGCCAGCAGCGTAGGCCCCACAGCTAATCAGCCCCAGCATTTT. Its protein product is CASSVGPTANQPQHF.

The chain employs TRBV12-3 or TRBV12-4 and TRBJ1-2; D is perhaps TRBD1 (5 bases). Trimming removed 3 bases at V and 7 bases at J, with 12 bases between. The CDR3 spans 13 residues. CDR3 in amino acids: CASSFSGIGGYTF. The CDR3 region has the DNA TGTGCCAGCAGTTTCTCAGGGATCGGTGGCTACACCTTC.

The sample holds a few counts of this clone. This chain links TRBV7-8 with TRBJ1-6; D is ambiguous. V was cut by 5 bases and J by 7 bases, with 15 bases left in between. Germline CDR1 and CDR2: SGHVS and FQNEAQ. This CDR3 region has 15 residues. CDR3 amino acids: CASSLTGLENSPLHF. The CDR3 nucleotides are TGTGCCAGCAGCCTCACCGGACTGGAGAATTCACCCCTCCACTTT.

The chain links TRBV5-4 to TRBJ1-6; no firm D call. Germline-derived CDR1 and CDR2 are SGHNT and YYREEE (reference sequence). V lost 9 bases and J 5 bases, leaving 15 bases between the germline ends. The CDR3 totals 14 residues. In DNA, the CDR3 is TGTGCCACCCACCGTGAGGCGGATAATTCACCCCTCCACTTT. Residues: CATHREADNSPLHF. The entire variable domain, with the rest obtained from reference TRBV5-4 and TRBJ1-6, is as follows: ETGVTQSPTHLIKTRGQQVTLRCSSQSGHNTVSWYQQALGQGPQFIFQYYREEENGRGNFPPRFSGLQFPNYSSELNVNALELDDSALYLCATHREADNSPLHFGNGTRLTVT.

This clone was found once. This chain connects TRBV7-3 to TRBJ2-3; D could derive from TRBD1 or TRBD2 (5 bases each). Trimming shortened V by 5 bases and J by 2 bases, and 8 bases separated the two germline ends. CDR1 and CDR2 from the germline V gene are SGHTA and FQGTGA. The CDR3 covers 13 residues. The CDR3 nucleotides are TGTGCCAGCAGCCGGGGCCCCACAGATACGCAGTATTTT. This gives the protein CASSRGPTDTQYF.

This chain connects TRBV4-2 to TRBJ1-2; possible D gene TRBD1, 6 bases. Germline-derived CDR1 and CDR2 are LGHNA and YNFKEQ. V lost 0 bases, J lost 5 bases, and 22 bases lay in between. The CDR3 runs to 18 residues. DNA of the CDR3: TGTGCCAGCAGCCAAGATTTAGGCGTCAGTTCAGGGGTTTATGGCTACACCTTC. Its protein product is CASSQDLGVSSGVYGYTF.

The CDR3 protein is CSVLGQDRAIEQYF. Written as DNA, the CDR3 is TGCAGCGTTCTTGGGCAGGACAGGGCCATCGAGCAGTACTTC. The genes are TRBV29-1 and TRBJ2-7; TRBD1 aligns across 8 bases. The CDR3 covers 14 residues. V shed 5 bases and J 6 bases; nucleotides not matched to a gene: 12. From germline, CDR1 is SQVTM and CDR2 ANQGSEA.

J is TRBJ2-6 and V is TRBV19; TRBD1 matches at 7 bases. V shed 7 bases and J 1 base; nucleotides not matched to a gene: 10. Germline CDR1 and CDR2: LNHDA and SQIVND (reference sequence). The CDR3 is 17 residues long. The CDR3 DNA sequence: TGTGCCAGTACCGGGGACAGTAGACGATCTGGGGCCAACGTCCTGACTTTC. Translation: CASTGDSRRSGANVLTF.

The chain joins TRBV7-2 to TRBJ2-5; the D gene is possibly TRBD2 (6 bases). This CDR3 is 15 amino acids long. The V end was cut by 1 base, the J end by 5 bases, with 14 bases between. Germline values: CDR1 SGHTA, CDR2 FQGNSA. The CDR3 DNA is TGTGCCAGCAGCTTAGTGGCGGGGAGCCGGGAGACCCAGTACTTC. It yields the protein CASSLVAGSRETQYF. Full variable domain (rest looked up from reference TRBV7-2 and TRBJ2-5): GAGVSQSPSNKVTEKGKDVELRCDPISGHTALYWYRQSLGQGLEFLIYFQGNSAPDKSGLPSDRFSAERTGGSVSTLTIQRTQQEDSAVYLCASSLVAGSRETQYFGPGTRLLVL.

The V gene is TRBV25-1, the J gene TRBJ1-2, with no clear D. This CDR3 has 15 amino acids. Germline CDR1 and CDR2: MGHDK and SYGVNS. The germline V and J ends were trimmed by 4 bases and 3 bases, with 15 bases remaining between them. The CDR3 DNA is TGTGCCAGCAGTGGGAGTCGGCCCGACTACTATGGCTACACCTTC. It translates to CASSGSRPDYYGYTF.

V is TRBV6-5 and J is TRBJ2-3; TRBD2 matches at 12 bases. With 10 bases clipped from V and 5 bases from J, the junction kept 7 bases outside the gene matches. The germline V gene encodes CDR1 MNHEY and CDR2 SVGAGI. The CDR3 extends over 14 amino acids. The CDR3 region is CATRLAGELDTQYF. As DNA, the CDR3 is TGTGCCACGAGACTAGCGGGAGAGCTAGATACGCAGTATTTT.

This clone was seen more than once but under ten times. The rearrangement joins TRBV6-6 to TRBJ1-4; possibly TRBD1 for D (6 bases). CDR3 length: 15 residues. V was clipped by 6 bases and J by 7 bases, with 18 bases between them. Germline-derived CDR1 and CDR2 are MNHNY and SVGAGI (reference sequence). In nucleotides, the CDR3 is TGTGCCAGCAGGCCCCCCAGGGGTGGTAGTGAAAAACTGTTTTTT. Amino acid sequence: CASRPPRGGSEKLFF.

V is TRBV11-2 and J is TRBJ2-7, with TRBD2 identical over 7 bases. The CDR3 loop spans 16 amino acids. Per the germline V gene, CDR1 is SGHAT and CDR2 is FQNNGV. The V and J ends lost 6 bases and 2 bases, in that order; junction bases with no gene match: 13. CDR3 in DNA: TGTGCCAGCAGACAAAGGGGTACTAGCGAAACCTACGAGCAGTACTTC. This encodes CASRQRGTSETYEQYF.

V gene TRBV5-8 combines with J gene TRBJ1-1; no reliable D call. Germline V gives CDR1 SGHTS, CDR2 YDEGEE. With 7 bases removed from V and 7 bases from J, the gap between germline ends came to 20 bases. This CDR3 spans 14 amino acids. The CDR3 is CASFLRTSSNEAFF. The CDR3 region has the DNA TGTGCCAGCTTCCTTCGTACTAGTTCTAATGAAGCTTTCTTT. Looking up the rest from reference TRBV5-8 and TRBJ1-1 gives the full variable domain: EAGVTQSPTHLIKTRGQQATLRCSPISGHTSVYWYQQALGLGLQFLLWYDEGEERNRGNFPPRFSGRQFPNYSSELNVNALELEDSALYLCASFLRTSSNEAFFGQGTRLTVV.

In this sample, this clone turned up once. This chain's CDR3 is CASNTLATPHNEQFF. CDR3 sequence (DNA): TGTGCCAGCAACACTCTAGCGACGCCTCACAATGAGCAGTTCTTC. This chain connects TRBV5-8 to TRBJ2-1, with D possibly being TRBD2 (6 bases). Trimming left V 6 bases short and J 5 bases short, with 18 bases between. This CDR3 comprises 15 residues. Germline V gene data show CDR1 as SGHTS and CDR2 as YDEGEE. The whole variable domain, filled in from reference TRBV5-8 and TRBJ2-1, reads EAGVTQSPTHLIKTRGQQATLRCSPISGHTSVYWYQQALGLGLQFLLWYDEGEERNRGNFPPRFSGRQFPNYSSELNVNALELEDSALYLCASNTLATPHNEQFFGPGTRLTVL.

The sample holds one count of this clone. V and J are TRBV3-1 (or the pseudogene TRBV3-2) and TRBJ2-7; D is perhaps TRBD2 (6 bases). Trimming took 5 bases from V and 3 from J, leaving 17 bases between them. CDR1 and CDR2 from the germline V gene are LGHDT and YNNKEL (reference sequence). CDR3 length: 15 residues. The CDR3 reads CASSAPGLKDYEQYF. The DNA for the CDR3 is TGTGCCAGCAGCGCACCGGGACTTAAAGACTACGAGCAGTACTTC.

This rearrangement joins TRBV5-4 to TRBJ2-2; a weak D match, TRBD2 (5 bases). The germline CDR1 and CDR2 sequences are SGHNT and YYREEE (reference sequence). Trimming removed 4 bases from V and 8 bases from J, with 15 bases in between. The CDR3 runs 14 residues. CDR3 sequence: CASSHIRESGELFF. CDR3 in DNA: TGTGCCAGCAGCCATATCCGGGAATCGGGGGAGCTGTTTTTT. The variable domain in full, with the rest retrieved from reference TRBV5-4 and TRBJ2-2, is ETGVTQSPTHLIKTRGQQVTLRCSSQSGHNTVSWYQQALGQGPQFIFQYYREEENGRGNFPPRFSGLQFPNYSSELNVNALELDDSALYLCASSHIRESGELFFGEGSRLTVL.

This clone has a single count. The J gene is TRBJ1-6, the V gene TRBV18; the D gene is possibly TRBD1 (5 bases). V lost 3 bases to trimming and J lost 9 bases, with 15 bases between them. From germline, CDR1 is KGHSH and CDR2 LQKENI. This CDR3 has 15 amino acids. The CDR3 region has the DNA TGTGCCAGCTCACCTTCTTCTATGGGGACTTCACCCCTCCACTTT. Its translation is CASSPSSMGTSPLHF.

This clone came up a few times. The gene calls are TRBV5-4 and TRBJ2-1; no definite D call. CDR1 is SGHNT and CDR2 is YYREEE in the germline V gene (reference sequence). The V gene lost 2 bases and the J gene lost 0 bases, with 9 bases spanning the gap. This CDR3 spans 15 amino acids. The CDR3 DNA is TGTGCCAGCAGCTTTGACTTGAGCTCCTACAATGAGCAGTTCTTC. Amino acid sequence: CASSFDLSSYNEQFF. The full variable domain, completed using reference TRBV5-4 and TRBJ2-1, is ETGVTQSPTHLIKTRGQQVTLRCSSQSGHNTVSWYQQALGQGPQFIFQYYREEENGRGNFPPRFSGLQFPNYSSELNVNALELDDSALYLCASSFDLSSYNEQFFGPGTRLTVL.

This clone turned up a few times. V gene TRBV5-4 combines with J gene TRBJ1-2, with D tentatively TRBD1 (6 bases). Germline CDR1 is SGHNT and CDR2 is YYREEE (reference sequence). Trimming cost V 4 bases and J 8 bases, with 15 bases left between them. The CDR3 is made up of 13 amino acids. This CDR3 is CASSTTGIRGYTF. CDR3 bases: TGTGCCAGCAGCACTACAGGGATAAGGGGCTACACCTTC. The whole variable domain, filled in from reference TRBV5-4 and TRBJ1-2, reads ETGVTQSPTHLIKTRGQQVTLRCSSQSGHNTVSWYQQALGQGPQFIFQYYREEENGRGNFPPRFSGLQFPNYSSELNVNALELDDSALYLCASSTTGIRGYTFGSGTRLTVV.

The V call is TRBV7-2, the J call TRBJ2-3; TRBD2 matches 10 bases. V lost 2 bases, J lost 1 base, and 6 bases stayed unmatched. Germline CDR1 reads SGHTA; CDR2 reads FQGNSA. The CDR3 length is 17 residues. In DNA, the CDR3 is TGTGCCAGCAGCTTATTGGCTAGCGGGGGTGGCACAGATACGCAGTATTTT. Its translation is CASSLLASGGGTDTQYF. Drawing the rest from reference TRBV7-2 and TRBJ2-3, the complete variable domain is GAGVSQSPSNKVTEKGKDVELRCDPISGHTALYWYRQSLGQGLEFLIYFQGNSAPDKSGLPSDRFSAERTGGSVSTLTIQRTQQEDSAVYLCASSLLASGGGTDTQYFGPGTRLTVL.

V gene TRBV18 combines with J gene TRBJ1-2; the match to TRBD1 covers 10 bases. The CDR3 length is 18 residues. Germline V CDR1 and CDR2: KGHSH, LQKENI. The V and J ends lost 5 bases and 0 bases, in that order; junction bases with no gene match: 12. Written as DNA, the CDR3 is TGTGCCAGCTCATCCTCCGGGACAGGGGACCCCACTAACTATGGCTACACCTTC. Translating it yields CASSSSGTGDPTNYGYTF.

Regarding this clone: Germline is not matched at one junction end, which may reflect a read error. CDR3 DNA: TGTGCCATCACTGAGGGGGAGGGAAACATTCAGTACTTC. This sequence encodes CAITEGEGNIQYF. This chain joins TRBV10-3 and TRBJ2-4; TRBD2 is a possible D gene (7 bases). The CDR3 has 13 amino acids. Germline V CDR1 and CDR2: ENHRY, SYGVKD.

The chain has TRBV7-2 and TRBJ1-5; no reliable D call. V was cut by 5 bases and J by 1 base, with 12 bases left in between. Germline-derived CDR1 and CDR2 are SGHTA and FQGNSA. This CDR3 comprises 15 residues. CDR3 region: CASSPSVRSNQPQHF. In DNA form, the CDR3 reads TGTGCCAGCAGCCCAAGCGTAAGGAGCAATCAGCCCCAGCATTTT. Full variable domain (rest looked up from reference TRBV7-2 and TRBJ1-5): GAGVSQSPSNKVTEKGKDVELRCDPISGHTALYWYRQSLGQGLEFLIYFQGNSAPDKSGLPSDRFSAERTGGSVSTLTIQRTQQEDSAVYLCASSPSVRSNQPQHFGDGTRLSIL.

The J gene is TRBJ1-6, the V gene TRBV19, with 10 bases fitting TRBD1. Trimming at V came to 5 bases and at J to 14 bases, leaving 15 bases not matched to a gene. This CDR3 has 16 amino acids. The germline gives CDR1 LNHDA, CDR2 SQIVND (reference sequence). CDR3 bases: TGTGCCAGTAGTTCTGGATCGACAGGGGGCACTTCGACCCTCCACTTT. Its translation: CASSSGSTGGTSTLHF.

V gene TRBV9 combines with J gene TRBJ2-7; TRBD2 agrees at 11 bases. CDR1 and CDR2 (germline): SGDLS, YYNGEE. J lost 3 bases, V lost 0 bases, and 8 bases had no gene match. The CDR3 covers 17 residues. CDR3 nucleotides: TGTGCCAGCAGCGTAGGGGGTAGCGGGAGGGGAGACTACGAGCAGTACTTC. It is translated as CASSVGGSGRGDYEQYF.